This T cell receptor beta chain is drawn from a study of blood T cell repertoires in COVID-19. Study-wide background: There were acute and convalescent COVID-19 samples, and they came from the United States, Italy and Spain. T cells, B-cell-depleted T cells, or PBMCs supplied cDNA or gDNA.

Study processing details: Estimation of nucleated cell counts relied on the amplification of reference gene primers. This table comes from immunoSEQ multiplex PCR, and its TCRdb copy is limited to in-frame clones, with some not included. V, J and clone size are taken as reported in that table, and D and trimming were inferred from the DNA itself. The sample has more than 200,000 clones, around 85% seen once. The V segment lost 1 base and the J segment 4 bases; nucleotides outside the gene matches: 3. Germline loops: CDR1 LNHNV, CDR2 YYDKDF (reference sequence). This CDR3 spans 14 amino acids. The V gene is TRBV15, the J gene TRBJ1-2; TRBD1 matches at 7 bases. Sequencing input: peripheral blood. This clonotype was obtained from a woman older than 75 with acute or convalescent COVID-19. CDR3 DNA: TGTGCCACCAGCAGAGCCCGGGACAGCTATGGCTACACCTTC. This encodes CATSRARDSYGYTF. Variable domain in full (rest from reference TRBV15 and TRBJ1-2): DAMVIQNPRYQVTQFGKPVTLSCSQTLNHNVMYWYQQKSSQAPKLLFHYYDKDFNNEADTPDNFQSRRPNTSFCFLDIRSPGLGDTAMYLCATSRARDSYGYTFGSGTRLTVV.